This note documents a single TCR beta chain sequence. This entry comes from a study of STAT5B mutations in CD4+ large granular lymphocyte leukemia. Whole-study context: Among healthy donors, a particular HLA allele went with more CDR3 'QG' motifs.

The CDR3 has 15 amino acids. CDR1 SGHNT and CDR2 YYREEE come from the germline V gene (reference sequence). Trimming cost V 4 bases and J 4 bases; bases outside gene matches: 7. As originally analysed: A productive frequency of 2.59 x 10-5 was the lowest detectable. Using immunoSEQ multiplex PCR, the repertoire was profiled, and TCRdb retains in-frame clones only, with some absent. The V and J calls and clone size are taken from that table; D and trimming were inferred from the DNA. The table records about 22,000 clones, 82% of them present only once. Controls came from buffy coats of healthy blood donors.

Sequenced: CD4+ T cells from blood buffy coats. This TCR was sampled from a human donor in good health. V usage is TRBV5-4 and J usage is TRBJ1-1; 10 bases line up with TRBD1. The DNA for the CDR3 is TGTGCCAGCAGCCACCGACAGGGGGCTGGCACTGAAGCTTTCTTT. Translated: CASSHRQGAGTEAFF.